This T cell receptor beta chain emerged from a study of cytomegalovirus exposure and HLA in healthy donors. Turning to this clone: Its antigen is as yet unknown.

Germline lookup yields CDR1 SGHNT and CDR2 YYREEE (reference sequence). This CDR3 is 13 amino acids long. The V segment lost 5 bases and the J segment 2 bases; nucleotides outside the gene matches: 3. The primer mix had 60 Vbeta and 13 Jbeta primers. Study processing details: Unique TCR beta chains totaled roughly 80 million in a later count, with roughly 11 million of them shared. Clones were read by immunoSEQ multiplex PCR, and TCRdb kept only the in-frame ones, dropping some. The DNA gave D and trimming, while V, J and clone size come from that table. Here the sample spans fewer than 200,000 clones, roughly 87% being singletons. Study-wide results and limits: CMV serostatus was the sole immune exposure information available.

The sequence was obtained from a woman between 45 and 60 years old in good health and CMV-seronegative. V gene TRBV5-4 combines with J gene TRBJ1-2, with 7 bases that match TRBD1. The specimen sequenced was PBMCs. The CDR3 DNA reads TGTGCCAGCAGGTTGACAGGGAACTATGGCTACACCTTC. Translating gives CASRLTGNYGYTF.